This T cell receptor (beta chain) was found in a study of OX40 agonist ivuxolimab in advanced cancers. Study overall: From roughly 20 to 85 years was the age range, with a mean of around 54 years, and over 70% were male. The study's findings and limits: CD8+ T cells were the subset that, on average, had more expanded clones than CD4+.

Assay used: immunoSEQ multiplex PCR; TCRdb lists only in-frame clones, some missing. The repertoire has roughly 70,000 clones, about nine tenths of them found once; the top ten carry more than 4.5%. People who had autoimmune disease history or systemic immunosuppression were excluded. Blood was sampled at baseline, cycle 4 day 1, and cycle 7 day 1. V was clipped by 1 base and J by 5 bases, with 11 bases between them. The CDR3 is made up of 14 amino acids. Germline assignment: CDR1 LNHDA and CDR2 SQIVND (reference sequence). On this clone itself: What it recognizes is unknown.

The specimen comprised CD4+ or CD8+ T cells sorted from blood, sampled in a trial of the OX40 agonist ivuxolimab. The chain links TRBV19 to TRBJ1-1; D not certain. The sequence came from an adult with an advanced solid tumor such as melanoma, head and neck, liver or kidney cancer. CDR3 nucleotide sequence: TGTGCCAGTAGTATAGTAACGGGAGGTACTGAAGCTTTCTTT. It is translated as CASSIVTGGTEAFF.